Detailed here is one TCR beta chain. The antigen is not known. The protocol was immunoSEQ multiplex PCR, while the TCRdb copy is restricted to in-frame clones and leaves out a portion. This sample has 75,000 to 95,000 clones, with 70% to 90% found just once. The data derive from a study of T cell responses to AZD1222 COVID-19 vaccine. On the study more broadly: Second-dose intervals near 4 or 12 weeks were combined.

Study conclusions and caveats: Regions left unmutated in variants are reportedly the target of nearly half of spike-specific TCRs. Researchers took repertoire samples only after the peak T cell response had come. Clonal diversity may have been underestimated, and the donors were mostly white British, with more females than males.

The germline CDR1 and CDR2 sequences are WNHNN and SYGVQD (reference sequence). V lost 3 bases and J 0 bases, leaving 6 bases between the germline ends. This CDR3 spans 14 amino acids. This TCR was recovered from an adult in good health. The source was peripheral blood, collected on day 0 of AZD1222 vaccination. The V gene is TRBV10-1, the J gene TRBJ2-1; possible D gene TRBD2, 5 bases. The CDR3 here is CASSETSSYNEQFF. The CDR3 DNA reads TGCGCCAGCAGTGAAACTAGCTCCTACAATGAGCAGTTCTTC.